One and the same sample provided the 3 T cell receptor beta chains below, sequenced in a study of somatic mutations in cytotoxic T cells in rheumatoid arthritis. Assay used: immunoSEQ multiplex PCR; TCRdb lists only in-frame clones, some missing. The sample has 25,000 to 35,000 clones; around 84% are singletons. The specimen sequenced was CD8+ T cells sorted from blood. These receptors were taken from an adult with rheumatoid arthritis.

Comment on this clone: The identical CDR3 is also encoded by other nucleotide sequences in the sample. The genes are TRBV29-1 and TRBJ1-2; 8 nucleotides line up with TRBD1. V trimming: 0 bases; J trimming: 4 bases; junction bases outside the gene matches: 4. This CDR3 has 14 amino acids. From germline, CDR1 is SQVTM and CDR2 ANQGSEA. CDR3 nucleotides: TGCAGCGTTGAAGAGCAGGACAGGGCCTATGGCTACACCTTC. Residues: CSVEEQDRAYGYTF.

In this sample, this clone turned up a few times. The chain recombines TRBV21-1 with TRBJ2-2; TRBD1 is the table's D call and was not checked against the DNA. TRBV21-1 is a pseudogene. This CDR3 has 18 amino acids. This CDR3 reads CASSKVCRDRGNLGELFF. DNA of the CDR3: TGTGCCAGCAGCAAAGTCTGCCGGGACAGGGGGAACTTGGGGGAGCTGTTTTTT.

This rearrangement joins TRBV4-1 to TRBJ2-7; 14 nucleotides align to TRBD2. Unmatched junction bases numbered 2, after V lost 3 bases and J lost 4 bases. The CDR3 is made up of 15 amino acids. Germline loops: CDR1 MGHRA, CDR2 YSYEKL. The CDR3 protein is CASSQGLAGEYEQYF. CDR3 nucleotides: TGCGCCAGCAGCCAGGGACTAGCGGGAGAGTACGAGCAGTACTTC.